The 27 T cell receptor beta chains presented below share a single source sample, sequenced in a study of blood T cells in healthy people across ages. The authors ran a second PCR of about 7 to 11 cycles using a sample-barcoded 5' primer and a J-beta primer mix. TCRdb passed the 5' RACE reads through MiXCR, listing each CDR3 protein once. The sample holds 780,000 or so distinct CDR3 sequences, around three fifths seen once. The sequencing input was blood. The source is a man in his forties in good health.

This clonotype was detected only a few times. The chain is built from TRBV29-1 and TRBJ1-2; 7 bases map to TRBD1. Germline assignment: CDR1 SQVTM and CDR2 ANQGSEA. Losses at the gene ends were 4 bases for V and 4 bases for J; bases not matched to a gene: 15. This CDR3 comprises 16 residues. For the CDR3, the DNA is TGCAGCGTTGGCCCCGACCAGGACAGGACTAGCTATGGCTACACCTTC. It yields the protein CSVGPDQDRTSYGYTF.

The CDR3 loop is CSARDPRAYGYTF. CDR3 nucleotides: TGCAGTGCTAGAGATCCGAGGGCCTATGGCTACACCTTC. This chain joins TRBV20-1 and TRBJ1-2; no clear D. V lost 0 bases, J lost 4 bases, and 9 bases lay in between. This CDR3 spans 13 amino acids. From germline, CDR1 is DFQATT and CDR2 SNEGSKA (reference sequence).

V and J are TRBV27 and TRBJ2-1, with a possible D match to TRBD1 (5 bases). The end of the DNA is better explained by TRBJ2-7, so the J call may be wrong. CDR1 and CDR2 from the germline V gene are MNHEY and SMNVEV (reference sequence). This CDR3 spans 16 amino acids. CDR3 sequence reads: CASSPTEVSSYNEQYF. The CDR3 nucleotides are TGTGCCAGCAGTCCGACAGAGGTGAGCTCCTACAATGAGCAGTACTTC.

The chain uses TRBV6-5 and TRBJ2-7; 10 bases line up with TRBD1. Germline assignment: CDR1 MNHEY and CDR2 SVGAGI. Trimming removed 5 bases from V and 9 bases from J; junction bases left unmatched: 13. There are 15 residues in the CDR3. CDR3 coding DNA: TGTGCCAGCAGTATCCGGACAGGGGGTAACAATGGGCAGTACTTC. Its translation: CASSIRTGGNNGQYF.

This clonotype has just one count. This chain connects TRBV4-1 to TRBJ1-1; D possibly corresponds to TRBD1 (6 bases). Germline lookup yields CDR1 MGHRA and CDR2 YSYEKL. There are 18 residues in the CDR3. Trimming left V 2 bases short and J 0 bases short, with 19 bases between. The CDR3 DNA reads TGCGCCAGCAGCCAAACACCGGGGTTAGGGGGATTGAACACTGAAGCTTTCTTT. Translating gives CASSQTPGLGGLNTEAFF.

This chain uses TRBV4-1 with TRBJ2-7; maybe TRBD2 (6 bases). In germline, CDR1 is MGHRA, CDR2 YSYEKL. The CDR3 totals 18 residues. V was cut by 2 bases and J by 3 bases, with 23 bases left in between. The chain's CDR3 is CASSQIASDAGALYEQYF. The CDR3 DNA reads TGCGCCAGCAGCCAAATCGCTAGCGATGCTGGGGCGCTCTACGAGCAGTACTTC.

The CDR3 DNA sequence: TGTGCCAGCAGCCAAGTAAGCGAACTAGCGAGAAACTACAATGAGCAGTTCTTC. This sequence encodes CASSQVSELARNYNEQFF. The chain recombines TRBV4-2 with TRBJ2-1; 7 bases fit TRBD2. In germline, CDR1 is LGHNA, CDR2 YNFKEQ. V gave up 1 base and J gave up 3 bases; unmatched junction bases: 12. This CDR3 region has 18 residues.

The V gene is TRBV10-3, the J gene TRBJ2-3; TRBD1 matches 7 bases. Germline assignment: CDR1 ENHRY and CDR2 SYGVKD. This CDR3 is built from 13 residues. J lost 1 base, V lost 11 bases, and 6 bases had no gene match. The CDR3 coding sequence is TGTGCCTCGACTCAGGGGGGCACAGATACGCAGTATTTT. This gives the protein CASTQGGTDTQYF.

The CDR3 coding sequence is TGTGCCAGCAGTGCCATGGGGCCCGACGAGCAGTACTTC. This codes for CASSAMGPDEQYF. The rearrangement links TRBV3-1 to TRBJ2-7; maybe TRBD1 (5 bases). The CDR3 totals 13 residues. The germline CDR1 and CDR2 sequences are LGHDT and YNNKEL (reference sequence). Between the trimmed V and J ends, which lost 6 bases and 5 bases, there was a span of 14 bases.

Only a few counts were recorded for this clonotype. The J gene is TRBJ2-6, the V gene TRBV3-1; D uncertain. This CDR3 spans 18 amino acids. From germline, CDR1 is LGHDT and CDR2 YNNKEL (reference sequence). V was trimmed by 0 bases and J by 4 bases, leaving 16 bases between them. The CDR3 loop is CASSQDTPVGSGANVLTF. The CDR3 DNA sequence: TGTGCCAGCAGCCAAGATACGCCCGTCGGCTCCGGGGCCAACGTCCTGACTTTC.

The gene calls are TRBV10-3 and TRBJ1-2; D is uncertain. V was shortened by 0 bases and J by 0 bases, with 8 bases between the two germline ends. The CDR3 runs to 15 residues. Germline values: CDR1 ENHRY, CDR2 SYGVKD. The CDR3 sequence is CAISESATTNYGYTF. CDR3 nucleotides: TGTGCCATCAGTGAGTCAGCCACCACTAACTATGGCTACACCTTC.

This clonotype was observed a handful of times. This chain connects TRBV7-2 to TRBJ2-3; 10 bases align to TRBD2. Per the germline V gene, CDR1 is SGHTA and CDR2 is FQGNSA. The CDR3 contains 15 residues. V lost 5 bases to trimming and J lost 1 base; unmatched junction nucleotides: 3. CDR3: CASSQLAGRTDTQYF. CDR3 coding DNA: TGTGCCAGCAGCCAACTAGCGGGACGCACAGATACGCAGTATTTT.

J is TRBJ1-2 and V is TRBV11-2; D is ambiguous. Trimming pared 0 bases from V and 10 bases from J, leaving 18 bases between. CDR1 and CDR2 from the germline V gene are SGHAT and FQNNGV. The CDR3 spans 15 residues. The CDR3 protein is CASSLDRGGIHDYTF. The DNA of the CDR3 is TGTGCCAGCAGCTTAGACCGAGGTGGTATCCATGACTACACCTTC.

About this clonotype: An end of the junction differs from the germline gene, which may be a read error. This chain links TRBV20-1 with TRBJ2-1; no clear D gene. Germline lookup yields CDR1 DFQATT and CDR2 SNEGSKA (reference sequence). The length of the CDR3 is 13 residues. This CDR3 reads CSAAPRIYKEQFF. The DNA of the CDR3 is TGCAGTGCTGCCCCACGCATCTACAAAGAGCAGTTCTTC.

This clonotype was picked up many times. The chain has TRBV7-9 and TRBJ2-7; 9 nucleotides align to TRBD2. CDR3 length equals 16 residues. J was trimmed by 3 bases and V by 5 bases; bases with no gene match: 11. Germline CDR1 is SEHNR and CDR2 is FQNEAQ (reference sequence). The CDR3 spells CASSAGRTSVDYEQYF. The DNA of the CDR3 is TGTGCCAGCAGCGCGGGAAGGACTAGCGTAGACTACGAGCAGTACTTC.

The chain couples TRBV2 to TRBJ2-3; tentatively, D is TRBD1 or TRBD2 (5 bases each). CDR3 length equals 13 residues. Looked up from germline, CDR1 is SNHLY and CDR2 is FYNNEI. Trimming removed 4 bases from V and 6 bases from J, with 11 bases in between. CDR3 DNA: TGTGCCAGCAGTGGAGGGACCACCGATACGCAGTATTTT. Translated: CASSGGTTDTQYF.

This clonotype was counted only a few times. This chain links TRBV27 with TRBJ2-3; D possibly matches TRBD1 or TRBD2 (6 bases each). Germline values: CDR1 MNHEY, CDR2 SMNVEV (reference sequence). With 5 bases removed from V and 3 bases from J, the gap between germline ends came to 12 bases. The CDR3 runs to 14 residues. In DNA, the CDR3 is TGTGCCAGCAGTCGAGGGGGGCTGACAGATACGCAGTATTTT. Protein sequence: CASSRGGLTDTQYF.

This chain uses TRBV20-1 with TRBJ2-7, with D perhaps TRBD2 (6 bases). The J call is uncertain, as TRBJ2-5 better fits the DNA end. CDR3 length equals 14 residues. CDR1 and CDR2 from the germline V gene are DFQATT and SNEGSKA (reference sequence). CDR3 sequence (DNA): TGCAGTGCTACGCCTCCGGGACTTAGAGAGACCCAGTACTTC. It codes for CSATPPGLRETQYF.

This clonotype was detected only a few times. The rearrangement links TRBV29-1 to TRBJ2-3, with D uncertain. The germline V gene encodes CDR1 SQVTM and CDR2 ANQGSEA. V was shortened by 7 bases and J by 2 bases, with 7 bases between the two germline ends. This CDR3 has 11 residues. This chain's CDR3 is CSGLYTDTQYF. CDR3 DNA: TGCAGCGGCCTTTACACAGATACGCAGTATTTT.

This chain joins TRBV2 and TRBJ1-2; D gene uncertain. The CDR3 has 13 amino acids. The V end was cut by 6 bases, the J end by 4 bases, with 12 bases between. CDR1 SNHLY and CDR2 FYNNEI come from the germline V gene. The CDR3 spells CASSIRSVYGYTF. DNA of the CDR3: TGTGCCAGCAGCATCAGGTCCGTCTATGGCTACACCTTC.

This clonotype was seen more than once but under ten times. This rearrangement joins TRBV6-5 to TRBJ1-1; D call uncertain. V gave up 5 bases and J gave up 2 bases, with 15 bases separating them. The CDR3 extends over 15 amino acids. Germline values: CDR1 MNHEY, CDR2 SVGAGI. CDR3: CASSTNPTYNTEAFF. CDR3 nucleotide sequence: TGTGCCAGCAGTACTAACCCGACATATAACACTGAAGCTTTCTTT.

CDR3 DNA: TGTGCCAGCAGCTTTATGGGCGGGAGCGCCAATGAGCAGTTCTTC. Amino acids: CASSFMGGSANEQFF. The gene calls are TRBV7-9 and TRBJ2-1, with 7 bases matching TRBD2. This CDR3 contains 15 residues. Germline V CDR1 and CDR2: SEHNR, FQNEAQ (reference sequence). Germline trimming cut 3 bases from V and 6 bases from J; bases unmatched to any gene: 8.

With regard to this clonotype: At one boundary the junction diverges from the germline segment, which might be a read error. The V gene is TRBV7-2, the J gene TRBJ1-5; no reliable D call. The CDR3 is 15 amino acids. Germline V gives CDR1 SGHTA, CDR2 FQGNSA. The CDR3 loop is CASSSDPYSNQLQHF. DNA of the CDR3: TGTGCCAGCAGCTCGGACCCTTATAGCAATCAGCTCCAGCATTTT. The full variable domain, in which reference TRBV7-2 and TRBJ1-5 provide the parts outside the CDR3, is GAGVSQSPSNKVTEKGKDVELRCDPISGHTALYWYRQSLGQGLEFLIYFQGNSAPDKSGLPSDRFSAERTGGSVSTLTIQRTQQEDSAVYLCASSSDPYSNQLQHFGDGTRLSIL.

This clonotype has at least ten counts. CDR3 region: CASSSPFRGARGYTF. CDR3 bases: TGTGCCAGCAGTTCGCCCTTTCGGGGGGCGCGGGGCTACACCTTC. V and J are TRBV27 and TRBJ1-2; a weak D match, TRBD1 (6 bases). The germline V gene has CDR1 MNHEY and CDR2 SMNVEV (reference sequence). The CDR3 covers 15 residues. Trimming cost V 4 bases and J 8 bases, with 20 bases left between them.

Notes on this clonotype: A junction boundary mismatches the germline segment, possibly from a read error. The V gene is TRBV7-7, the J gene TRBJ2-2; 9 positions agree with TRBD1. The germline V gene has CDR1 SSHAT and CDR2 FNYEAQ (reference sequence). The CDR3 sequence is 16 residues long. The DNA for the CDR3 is TGTGCTAGCAGCGGAGGGACAGGGACGAACACCGGGGAGCTGTTTTTT. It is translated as CASSGGTGTNTGELFF.

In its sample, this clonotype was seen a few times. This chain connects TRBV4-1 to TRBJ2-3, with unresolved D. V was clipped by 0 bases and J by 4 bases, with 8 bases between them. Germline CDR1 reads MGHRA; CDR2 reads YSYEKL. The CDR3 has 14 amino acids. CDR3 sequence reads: CASSQDVGADTQYF. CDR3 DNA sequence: TGCGCCAGCAGCCAAGATGTGGGCGCAGATACGCAGTATTTT.

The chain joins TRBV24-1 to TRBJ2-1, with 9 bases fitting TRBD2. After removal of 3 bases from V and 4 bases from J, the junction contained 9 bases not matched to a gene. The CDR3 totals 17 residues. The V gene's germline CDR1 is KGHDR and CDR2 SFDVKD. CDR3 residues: CATSDPLAGMTYNEQFF. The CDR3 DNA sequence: TGTGCCACCAGTGATCCCCTAGCGGGGATGACTTACAATGAGCAGTTCTTC.